Presented here are 27 T cell receptor beta chains from one specimen sequenced in a study of blood T cell repertoires in COVID-19. Sequencing was performed with immunoSEQ multiplex PCR; in TCRdb, only in-frame clones are kept and a portion is missing. Of roughly 250,000 clones listed, approximately 85% were seen once; the top ten hold 0.87%. Sequencing used peripheral blood. These receptor sequences come from a human donor with COVID-19, enrolled during active disease. The donor label of this sample is uncertain.

The V and J genes are TRBV7-2 and TRBJ2-3; TRBD2 is a possible D gene (6 bases). This CDR3 spans 15 amino acids. Germline V gene data show CDR1 as SGHTA and CDR2 as FQGNSA. V gave up 1 base and J gave up 3 bases, with 11 bases separating them. In DNA form, the CDR3 reads TGTGCCAGCAGCTTAGGCGGGACCCGGACAGATACGCAGTATTTT. This translates into CASSLGGTRTDTQYF. Combining the CDR3 with reference TRBV7-2 and TRBJ2-3 gives the whole variable domain GAGVSQSPSNKVTEKGKDVELRCDPISGHTALYWYRQSLGQGLEFLIYFQGNSAPDKSGLPSDRFSAERTGGSVSTLTIQRTQQEDSAVYLCASSLGGTRTDTQYFGPGTRLTVL.

This clone was counted a single time. This rearrangement joins TRBV7-8 to TRBJ2-7, with D unresolved. The CDR3 consists of 13 residues. The germline V gene has CDR1 SGHVS and CDR2 FQNEAQ. V gave up 0 bases and J gave up 4 bases, with 7 bases separating them. CDR3 nucleotides: TGTGCCAGCAGCTTAGCTCTCTCGTACGAGCAGTACTTC. It yields the protein CASSLALSYEQYF. The whole variable domain, remainder taken from reference TRBV7-8 and TRBJ2-7, is GAGVSQSPRYKVAKRGQDVALRCDPISGHVSLFWYQQALGQGPEFLTYFQNEAQLDKSGLPSDRFFAERPEGSVSTLKIQRTQQEDSAVYLCASSLALSYEQYFGPGTRLTVT.

V is TRBV3-1 (or the pseudogene TRBV3-2) and J is TRBJ1-1, with D maybe TRBD1 (6 bases). This CDR3 is built from 13 residues. The germline gives CDR1 LGHDT, CDR2 YNNKEL (reference sequence). Trimming left V 4 bases short and J 2 bases short, with 8 bases between. DNA for the CDR3: TGTGCCAGCAGCCCGGGACACAACACTGAAGCTTTCTTT. Its translation: CASSPGHNTEAFF.

The gene calls are TRBV5-6 and TRBJ2-7, with 9 bases fitting TRBD2. Trimming cost V 4 bases and J 1 base; bases outside gene matches: 15. CDR1 is SGHDT and CDR2 is YYEEEE in the germline V gene. This CDR3 comprises 18 residues. Here the CDR3 reads CASSRGPNVAGVSYEQYF. The CDR3 DNA reads TGTGCCAGCAGCCGCGGCCCTAACGTAGCGGGGGTTTCCTACGAGCAGTACTTC.

The rearrangement uses TRBV6-5 and TRBJ2-1, with D perhaps matching TRBD2 (5 bases). V was clipped by 0 bases and J by 8 bases, with 11 bases between them. CDR1 is MNHEY and CDR2 is SVGAGI in the germline V gene. The CDR3 spans 14 residues. CDR3 region: CASSYSRLTDEQFF. Here the CDR3 DNA reads TGTGCCAGCAGTTACTCGAGACTAACGGATGAGCAGTTCTTC.

CDR3 residues: CASSPDRVSTEAFF. CDR3 nucleotides: TGTGCCAGCAGCCCAGACAGGGTGAGCACTGAAGCTTTCTTT. V usage is TRBV11-2 and J usage is TRBJ1-1, with 7 bases lining up with TRBD1. The CDR3 runs to 14 residues. After removal of 5 bases from V and 4 bases from J, the junction contained 7 bases not matched to a gene. Germline assignment: CDR1 SGHAT and CDR2 FQNNGV.

The CDR3: CASSDRPGPDYGYTF. The CDR3 DNA follows: TGCGCCAGCAGTGACCGTCCGGGTCCCGACTATGGCTACACCTTC. J is TRBJ1-2 and V is TRBV10-1; D call uncertain. The CDR3 totals 15 residues. Trimming took 3 bases from V and 3 from J, leaving 14 bases between them. Germline-derived CDR1 and CDR2 are WNHNN and SYGVQD (reference sequence).

The gene calls are TRBV7-9 and TRBJ1-1; unclear D gene. From germline, CDR1 is SEHNR and CDR2 FQNEAQ (reference sequence). CDR3 length equals 17 residues. The V end was cut by 5 bases, the J end by 5 bases, with 24 bases between. This chain's CDR3 is CASSQKPTETARTEAFF. The CDR3 nucleotides are TGTGCCAGCAGCCAAAAACCAACAGAGACCGCACGGACTGAAGCTTTCTTT.

V is TRBV6-6 and J is TRBJ1-1; 8 positions match TRBD1. Unmatched junction bases numbered 6, after V lost 6 bases and J lost 6 bases. The CDR3 has 13 residues. The germline gives CDR1 MNHNY, CDR2 SVGAGI (reference sequence). The CDR3: CASRLQGEPEAFF. DNA of the CDR3: TGTGCCAGCAGATTACAGGGGGAACCTGAAGCTTTCTTT.

V is TRBV2 and J is TRBJ1-5, with 7 bases identical to TRBD1. Germline trimming cut 6 bases from V and 0 bases from J; bases unmatched to any gene: 5. Germline CDR1 reads SNHLY; CDR2 reads FYNNEI. The CDR3 covers 15 residues. In DNA, the CDR3 is TGTGCCAGCAGGGACAGGCCGAATAGCAATCAGCCCCAGCATTTT. Protein: CASRDRPNSNQPQHF.

This chain uses TRBV7-3 with TRBJ2-7, with 8 bases that match TRBD2. V lost 1 base, J lost 2 bases, and 7 bases stayed unmatched. CDR1 SGHTA and CDR2 FQGTGA come from the germline V gene. The CDR3 consists of 16 residues. CDR3 protein: CASSLKSGSNPYEQYF. CDR3 DNA: TGTGCCAGCAGCTTAAAAAGCGGGAGCAATCCCTACGAGCAGTACTTC.

The chain is built from TRBV12-3 or TRBV12-4 and TRBJ2-7, with D perhaps TRBD2 (5 bases). The CDR3 is 12 amino acids. Trimming shortened V by 5 bases and J by 6 bases, and 11 bases separated the two germline ends. The CDR3 region has the DNA TGTGCCAGCAGTATCGGGATCTTCGAGCAGTACTTC. Amino acid sequence: CASSIGIFEQYF.

This clone has a handful of counts. This chain uses TRBV7-3 with TRBJ1-2, with 9 bases aligning to TRBD1. V lost 5 bases and J lost 5; bases outside the gene matches: 6. The CDR3 consists of 14 residues. From germline, CDR1 is SGHTA and CDR2 FQGTGA. This CDR3 is CASSRRDRAYGYTF. For the CDR3, the DNA is TGTGCCAGCAGCCGCCGGGACAGGGCTTATGGCTACACCTTC. The whole variable domain, remainder taken from reference TRBV7-3 and TRBJ1-2, is GAGVSQTPSNKVTEKGKYVELRCDPISGHTALYWYRQSLGQGPEFLIYFQGTGAADDSGLPNDRFFAVRPEGSVSTLKIQRTERGDSAVYLCASSRRDRAYGYTFGSGTRLTVV.

The V call is TRBV19, the J call TRBJ2-5; D is unclear. The CDR3 runs to 13 residues. V was trimmed by 2 bases and J by 7 bases, leaving 11 bases between them. Germline V gene lookup returns CDR1 LNHDA and CDR2 SQIVND (reference sequence). CDR3 DNA sequence: TGTGCCAGTAGTATAATGGCGTCGGGGACCCAGTACTTC. Encoded protein: CASSIMASGTQYF.

The V gene is TRBV9, the J gene TRBJ2-2; 10 bases are a match to TRBD2. Germline V gene lookup returns CDR1 SGDLS and CDR2 YYNGEE. V lost 4 bases to trimming and J lost 5 bases; unmatched junction nucleotides: 5. The CDR3 consists of 15 residues. The CDR3 region is CASSLSGGITGELFF. The CDR3 DNA reads as TGTGCCAGCAGCCTTAGCGGGGGGATAACCGGGGAGCTGTTTTTT.

This chain joins TRBV23-1 and TRBJ2-1, with D perhaps TRBD1 (5 bases). TRBV23-1 is flagged as an ORF with uncertain function. CDR3 length: 16 amino acids. V lost 1 base to trimming and J lost 1 base, with 11 bases between them. CDR3 nucleotides: TGCGCCAGCAGTCAATTGCCAGGGTCATCCTACAATGAGCAGTTCTTC. Translation gives CASSQLPGSSYNEQFF.

This chain connects TRBV6-1 to TRBJ1-3; 7 nucleotides line up with TRBD1. This CDR3 has 16 residues. Per germline, CDR1 MNHNS and CDR2 SASEGT. Trimming at V came to 1 base and at J to 3 bases, leaving 6 bases not matched to a gene. The CDR3 bases are TGTGCCAGCAGTGAAGTGTGGGACAGCTTTGGAAACACCATATATTTT. Its translation is CASSEVWDSFGNTIYF.

The chain couples TRBV19 to TRBJ1-3, with TRBD1 matching 9 bases. Germline values: CDR1 LNHDA, CDR2 SQIVND (reference sequence). The V segment lost 6 bases and the J segment 1 base; nucleotides outside the gene matches: 22. The CDR3 consists of 21 residues. The DNA of the CDR3 is TGTGCCAGTAGCTATGTAAATCCGGGACAGGGATCCTCGCCTTCTGGAAACACCATATATTTT. Its translation is CASSYVNPGQGSSPSGNTIYF.

The chain has TRBV5-1 and TRBJ2-1; the match to TRBD1 covers 9 bases. Losses at the gene ends were 4 bases for V and 1 base for J; bases not matched to a gene: 9. CDR1 SGHRS and CDR2 YFSETQ come from the germline V gene. This CDR3 has 17 residues. CDR3 nucleotide sequence: TGCGCCAGCAGCATAAACCGGGGGACAGGGTCCTACAATGAGCAGTTCTTC. Translated, it gives CASSINRGTGSYNEQFF.

This chain connects TRBV3-1 (or the pseudogene TRBV3-2) to TRBJ2-2; the match to TRBD2 covers 7 bases. Germline V gene lookup returns CDR1 LGHDT and CDR2 YNNKEL (reference sequence). This CDR3 is built from 18 residues. V shed 4 bases, J shed 4 bases, and the junction held 15 bases outside the gene matches. CDR3 DNA: TGTGCCAGCAGCCCCTATGGGGCGGCGGGAGAAATCACCGGGGAGCTGTTTTTT. Translated: CASSPYGAAGEITGELFF.

Notes on this clone: A junction end diverges from the germline sequence, so it may reflect a read error. J is TRBJ1-1 and V is TRBV11-2, with unresolved D. This CDR3 is 13 amino acids long. Germline V gene lookup returns CDR1 SGHAT and CDR2 FQNNGV. CDR3 DNA: TGTGCCAGCAGCGTAGATAGGAGGACTGAAGCTTTCTTT. Translating gives CASSVDRRTEAFF.

V gene TRBV9 combines with J gene TRBJ2-2; unclear D gene. The CDR3 loop spans 15 amino acids. V was trimmed by 2 bases and J by 4 bases, leaving 12 bases between them. Germline lookup yields CDR1 SGDLS and CDR2 YYNGEE. This CDR3 reads CASSVEVPTTGELFF. The CDR3 DNA reads as TGTGCCAGCAGCGTCGAGGTACCTACCACCGGGGAGCTGTTTTTT.

V and J are TRBV6-2 or TRBV6-3 and TRBJ1-1; possibly TRBD1 for D (6 bases). Between the trimmed V and J ends, which lost 2 bases and 2 bases, there was a span of 15 bases. Per the germline V gene, CDR1 is MNHEY and CDR2 is SVGEGT. This CDR3 region has 16 residues. CDR3 sequence: CASSYPPGAVNTEAFF. The CDR3 DNA reads as TGTGCCAGCAGTTACCCCCCAGGGGCTGTTAACACTGAAGCTTTCTTT.

The chain combines TRBV19 with TRBJ2-5; 7 nucleotides match TRBD1. The V gene's germline CDR1 is LNHDA and CDR2 SQIVND (reference sequence). The CDR3 runs to 17 residues. The V gene end was trimmed by 0 bases and the J gene end by 1 base; junction bases not matched to a gene: 8. CDR3 DNA: TGTGCCAGTAGTATAGACCCCCTGGGGACAGCCCAAGAGACCCAGTACTTC. It codes for CASSIDPLGTAQETQYF.

V usage is TRBV14 and J usage is TRBJ2-7, with D possibly matching TRBD1 (5 bases). V lost 4 bases, J lost 2 bases, and 6 bases lay in between. Germline CDR1 and CDR2: SGHDN and FVKESK. The CDR3 runs 12 residues. CDR3 bases: TGTGCCAGCAGCCGACAGCCCTACGAGCAGTACTTC. Its protein is CASSRQPYEQYF.

The V and J genes are TRBV28 and TRBJ2-2; possible D gene TRBD1, 5 bases. Germline V gene sequence: CDR1 MDHEN, CDR2 SYDVKM. Trimming shortened V by 1 base and J by 8 bases, and 8 bases separated the two germline ends. The CDR3 totals 13 residues. CDR3 residues: CASSLLRTGELFF. CDR3 DNA: TGTGCCAGCAGTTTATTACGGACAGGGGAGCTGTTTTTT.

The chain carries TRBV28 and TRBJ2-7, with D possibly matching TRBD2 (6 bases). The germline V gene encodes CDR1 MDHEN and CDR2 SYDVKM. There are 14 residues in the CDR3. V was shortened by 4 bases and J by 6 bases, with 16 bases between the two germline ends. The CDR3 spells CASSSRGGIGEQYF. In nucleotides, the CDR3 is TGTGCCAGCAGTTCTCGTGGAGGGATCGGCGAGCAGTACTTC.